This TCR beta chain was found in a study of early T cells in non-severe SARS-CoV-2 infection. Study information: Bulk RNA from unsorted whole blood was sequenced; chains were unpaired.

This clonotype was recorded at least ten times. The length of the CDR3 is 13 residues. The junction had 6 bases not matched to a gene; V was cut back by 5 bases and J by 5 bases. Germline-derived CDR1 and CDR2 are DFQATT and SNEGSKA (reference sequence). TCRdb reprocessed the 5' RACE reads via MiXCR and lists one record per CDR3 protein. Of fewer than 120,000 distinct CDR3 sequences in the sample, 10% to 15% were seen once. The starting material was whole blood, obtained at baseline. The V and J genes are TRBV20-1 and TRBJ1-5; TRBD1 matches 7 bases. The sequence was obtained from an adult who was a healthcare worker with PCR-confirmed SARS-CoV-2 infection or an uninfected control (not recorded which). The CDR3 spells CSALGTADQPQHF. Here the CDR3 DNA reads TGCAGTGCTTTAGGGACAGCCGATCAGCCCCAGCATTTT.